This TCR beta chain stems from a study of post-analysis software for immune sequencing data. The wider study: The study covered relapsing-remitting, secondary progressive and progressive-relapsing courses of multiple sclerosis. Study-level results: Batch-matched samples strongly co-clustered by F measure. Five TRBV segments, including TRBV5-6, TRBV5-1 and TRBV20-1, were more frequent in patients than controls. Controls had significantly higher normalized Chao1 diversity than multiple sclerosis patients.

The TCR beta cDNA libraries contained unique molecular identifiers. TCRdb called the PCR reads again in MiXCR, with one record for every CDR3 protein. The table includes about 430,000 distinct CDR3 sequences, approximately 42% detected once. On this clonotype: As yet, its antigen is unknown.

CDR3 length equals 16 residues. Trimming pared 0 bases from V and 2 bases from J, leaving 11 bases between. CDR1 and CDR2 (germline): MNHNY, SVGAGI (reference sequence). The sequenced material came from blood. This chain joins TRBV6-6 and TRBJ2-1, with D tentatively TRBD2 (5 bases). The clonotype comes from a girl under 10 years old with multiple sclerosis. In DNA form, the CDR3 reads TGTGCCAGCAGTTACTCGAGGGAGAGGACCTACAATGAGCAGTTCTTC. As protein: CASSYSRERTYNEQFF.